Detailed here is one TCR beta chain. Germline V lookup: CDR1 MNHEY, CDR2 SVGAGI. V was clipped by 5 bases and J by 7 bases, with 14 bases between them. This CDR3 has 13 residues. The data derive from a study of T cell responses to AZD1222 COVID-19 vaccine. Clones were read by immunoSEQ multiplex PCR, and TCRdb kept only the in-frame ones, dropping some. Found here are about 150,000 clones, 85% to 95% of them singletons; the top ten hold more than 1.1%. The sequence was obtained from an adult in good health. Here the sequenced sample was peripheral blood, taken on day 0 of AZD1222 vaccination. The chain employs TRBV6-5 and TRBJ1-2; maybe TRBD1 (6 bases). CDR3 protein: CASSTPGAGGYTF. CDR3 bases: TGTGCCAGCAGTACCCCAGGGGCGGGTGGCTACACCTTC.